This TCR beta chain was documented in a study of blood T cell repertoires in COVID-19. Repertoires were generated with immunoSEQ multiplex PCR, while TCRdb's copy carries only in-frame clones and drops some. The sample lists about 240,000 clones; approximately 86% were seen once. Sequencing was carried out using peripheral blood. The receptor's source is a man aged 55 to 69 who had recovered from COVID-19.

The CDR3 protein is CASSQVGQGIYEQYF. CDR3 DNA: TGTGCCAGCAGCCAGGTAGGACAGGGGATCTACGAGCAGTACTTC. The chain combines TRBV3-1 (or the pseudogene TRBV3-2) with TRBJ2-7; 9 bases line up with TRBD1. Trimming took 3 bases from V and 3 from J; bases not matched to a gene: 6. Germline CDR1 and CDR2: LGHDT and YNNKEL (reference sequence). CDR3 size: 15 residues.